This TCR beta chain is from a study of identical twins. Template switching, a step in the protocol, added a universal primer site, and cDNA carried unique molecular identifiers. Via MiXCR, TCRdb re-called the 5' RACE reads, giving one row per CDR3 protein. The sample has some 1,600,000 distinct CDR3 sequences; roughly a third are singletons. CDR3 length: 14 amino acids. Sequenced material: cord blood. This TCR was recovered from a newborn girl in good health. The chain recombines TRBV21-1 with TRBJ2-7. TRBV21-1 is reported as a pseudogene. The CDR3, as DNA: TGTGCCAGCAGCAAAAGAGATTCCTCCTACGAGCAGTACTTC. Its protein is CASSKRDSSYEQYF.